A single sample gave rise to the 16 T cell receptor beta chains below, sequenced in a study of CD8+ T cells in alopecia areata. Extracted RNA was reverse transcribed into cDNA, the sequencing template. Clones were sequenced by immunoSEQ multiplex PCR, and TCRdb holds only the in-frame ones, with some missing. The sample includes fewer than 250,000 clones, 55% to 70% of them seen just once. Treatment in this sample: oral pan-JAK inhibitor, 5-10 mg twice daily. The sequences come from CD4+ T cells sorted from blood, collected at week 4, from a patient treated with tofacitinib. The receptors stem from a human donor with alopecia areata.

The chain has TRBV15 and TRBJ2-7, with 7 bases fitting TRBD1. The CDR3 totals 13 residues. J was trimmed by 7 bases and V by 3 bases; bases with no gene match: 6. Per the germline V gene, CDR1 is LNHNV and CDR2 is YYDKDF (reference sequence). The CDR3 is CATSSTGVSEQYF. For the CDR3, the DNA is TGTGCCACCAGCAGTACAGGGGTTAGTGAGCAGTACTTC.

The chain is built from TRBV7-2 and TRBJ2-3; maybe TRBD2 (6 bases). Germline V gene lookup returns CDR1 SGHTA and CDR2 FQGNSA. The CDR3 is made up of 14 amino acids. Trimming removed 6 bases at V and 4 bases at J, with 14 bases between. CDR3 residues: CASSKTSSPDTQYF. The CDR3 region has the DNA TGTGCCAGCAGTAAAACTAGCTCCCCAGATACGCAGTATTTT.

V is TRBV5-1 and J is TRBJ2-5, with TRBD2 identical over 11 bases. The CDR3 length is 15 residues. V lost 4 bases to trimming and J lost 5 bases; unmatched junction nucleotides: 7. CDR1 and CDR2 (germline): SGHRS, YFSETQ. In DNA, the CDR3 is TGCGCCAGCAGCCCGGGGACTAGCGGAGTGGAGACCCAGTACTTC. Protein sequence: CASSPGTSGVETQYF.

J is TRBJ2-7 and V is TRBV20-1; D unclear. The CDR3 has 10 residues. CDR1 is DFQATT, CDR2 SNEGSKA, per germline (reference sequence). Trimming shortened V by 3 bases and J by 10 bases, and 10 bases separated the two germline ends. The CDR3 nucleotides read TGCAGTGCTAGTCCGCAGGTTCAGTACTTC. Amino acid sequence: CSASPQVQYF.

The chain uses TRBV5-1 and TRBJ2-5; possible D gene TRBD2, 5 bases. Trimming removed 4 bases from V and 5 bases from J, with 18 bases in between. The CDR3 consists of 15 residues. Germline CDR1 and CDR2: SGHRS and YFSETQ. In DNA, the CDR3 is TGCGCCAGCAGCCCGGTGGGTAGCGCGAAGGAGACCCAGTACTTC. As protein: CASSPVGSAKETQYF.

The V call is TRBV10-3, the J call TRBJ2-1; 12 bases agree with TRBD2. Per the germline V gene, CDR1 is ENHRY and CDR2 is SYGVKD. The trim removed 5 bases at V and 6 bases at J, leaving 5 bases unmatched. CDR3 size: 15 residues. The CDR3: CAISQLAGGGNEQFF. The CDR3 DNA reads TGTGCCATCAGTCAACTAGCGGGAGGAGGCAATGAGCAGTTCTTC.

The chain joins TRBV4-1 to TRBJ2-5; D not certain. Germline CDR1 and CDR2: MGHRA and YSYEKL. The V end was cut by 6 bases, the J end by 10 bases, with 18 bases between. The CDR3 loop spans 13 amino acids. For the CDR3, the DNA is TGCGCCAGCAGTCTCCACCGGAATGTGAACCAGTACTTC. This codes for CASSLHRNVNQYF.

The chain has TRBV29-1 and TRBJ2-2; D is uncertain. CDR1 is SQVTM and CDR2 is ANQGSEA in the germline V gene. The CDR3 length is 12 residues. Trimming removed 4 bases from V and 6 bases from J, with 9 bases in between. The CDR3 sequence: CSVGPRPGELFF. The CDR3 nucleotides are TGCAGCGTTGGTCCGAGACCCGGGGAGCTGTTTTTT.

The rearrangement links TRBV6-5 to TRBJ1-3; D possibly corresponds to TRBD1 (5 bases). This CDR3 region has 12 residues. V lost 9 bases and J lost 1, with 7 bases in between. CDR1 is MNHEY and CDR2 is SVGAGI in the germline V gene. The chain's CDR3 is CASQGSGNTIYF. CDR3 nucleotides: TGTGCCAGTCAGGGTTCTGGAAACACCATATATTTT.

V usage is TRBV6-6 and J usage is TRBJ2-5; D is unresolved. The CDR3 is 13 residues long. Looked up from germline, CDR1 is MNHNY and CDR2 is SVGAGI (reference sequence). V lost 5 bases and J 4 bases, leaving 11 bases between the germline ends. The CDR3 DNA reads TGTGCCAGCAGTGGTTCGGTGGCAGAGACCCAGTACTTC. Translated, it gives CASSGSVAETQYF.

This sequence joins TRBV29-1 and TRBJ2-1, with D possibly TRBD2 on 6 matching bases. CDR1 and CDR2 from the germline V gene are SQVTM and ANQGSEA. The CDR3 runs to 12 residues. V dropped 4 bases and J dropped 14 bases, with 18 bases sitting between them. Here the CDR3 reads CSVVETGEVEFF. The CDR3 DNA reads TGCAGCGTTGTGGAGACCGGGGAGGTGGAGTTCTTC.

V and J are TRBV5-1 and TRBJ1-1; D gene unclear. Germline CDR1 SGHRS, CDR2 YFSETQ. The CDR3 sequence is 12 residues long. The V end lost 0 bases, the J end lost 3 bases, and 3 bases lay between the germline ends. In nucleotides, the CDR3 is TGCGCCAGCAGCTTGGGGGACACTGAAGCTTTCTTT. The encoded protein is CASSLGDTEAFF.

The V and J genes are TRBV29-1 and TRBJ2-7, with unresolved D. Germline V gene lookup returns CDR1 SQVTM and CDR2 ANQGSEA. The V gene lost 1 base and the J gene lost 6 bases, with 16 bases spanning the gap. The CDR3 is made up of 14 amino acids. Here the CDR3 reads CSVEGAVYGAEQYF. In DNA, the CDR3 is TGCAGCGTTGAAGGTGCAGTATATGGAGCCGAGCAGTACTTC.

This rearrangement joins TRBV28 to TRBJ2-2; 7 bases are shared with TRBD1. CDR1 and CDR2 from the germline V gene are MDHEN and SYDVKM. J lost 4 bases, V lost 1 base, and 9 bases had no gene match. The CDR3 totals 17 residues. CDR3 sequence (DNA): TGTGCCAGCAGTTTATTCGGGTGGTCAGGGGGCACCGGGGAGCTGTTTTTT. As protein: CASSLFGWSGGTGELFF. Filled out from reference TRBV28 and TRBJ2-2, the complete variable domain reads DVKVTQSSRYLVKRTGEKVFLECVQDMDHENMFWYRQDPGLGLRLIYFSYDVKMKEKGDIPEGYSVSREKKERFSLILESASTNQTSMYLCASSLFGWSGGTGELFFGEGSRLTVL.

This clone was seen many times. The chain joins TRBV7-9 to TRBJ2-5; weak D call: TRBD2 (5 bases). CDR1 and CDR2 from the germline V gene are SEHNR and FQNEAQ (reference sequence). The CDR3 is 13 residues long. The V end was cut by 3 bases, the J end by 2 bases, with 7 bases between. The CDR3 reads CASSFGGQETQYF. The CDR3 DNA reads TGTGCCAGCAGCTTCGGAGGTCAAGAGACCCAGTACTTC. The variable domain in full, with the rest retrieved from reference TRBV7-9 and TRBJ2-5, is DTGVSQNPRHKITKRGQNVTFRCDPISEHNRLYWYRQTLGQGPEFLTYFQNEAQLEKSRLLSDRFSAERPKGSFSTLEIQRTEQGDSAMYLCASSFGGQETQYFGPGTRLLVL.

V gene TRBV5-1 combines with J gene TRBJ2-7; no clear D. Germline V gene lookup returns CDR1 SGHRS and CDR2 YFSETQ. The V gene lost 0 bases and the J gene lost 2 bases, with 6 bases spanning the gap. The CDR3 runs 13 residues. CDR3 in DNA: TGCGCCAGCAGCTTGGACGGAGCCTACGAGCAGTACTTC. Translated: CASSLDGAYEQYF.